This T cell receptor (beta chain) was identified during a study of blood T cell repertoires in COVID-19. Measured with immunoSEQ multiplex PCR; TCRdb has only the in-frame clones, and not every one. Of around 290,000 clones in the sample, 90% to 95% were seen once. The CDR3 spans 14 residues. V lost 0 bases, J lost 4 bases, and 8 bases lay in between. The V gene's germline CDR1 is MNHEY and CDR2 SMNVEV (reference sequence). V and J are TRBV27 and TRBJ2-3, with D possibly TRBD1 on 6 matching bases. The sample was peripheral blood. The TCR originated in a woman aged 25 to 39 with COVID-19, enrolled during active disease. CDR3 residues: CASSLSTGADTQYF. Here the CDR3 DNA reads TGTGCCAGCAGTTTATCGACAGGCGCAGATACGCAGTATTTT.